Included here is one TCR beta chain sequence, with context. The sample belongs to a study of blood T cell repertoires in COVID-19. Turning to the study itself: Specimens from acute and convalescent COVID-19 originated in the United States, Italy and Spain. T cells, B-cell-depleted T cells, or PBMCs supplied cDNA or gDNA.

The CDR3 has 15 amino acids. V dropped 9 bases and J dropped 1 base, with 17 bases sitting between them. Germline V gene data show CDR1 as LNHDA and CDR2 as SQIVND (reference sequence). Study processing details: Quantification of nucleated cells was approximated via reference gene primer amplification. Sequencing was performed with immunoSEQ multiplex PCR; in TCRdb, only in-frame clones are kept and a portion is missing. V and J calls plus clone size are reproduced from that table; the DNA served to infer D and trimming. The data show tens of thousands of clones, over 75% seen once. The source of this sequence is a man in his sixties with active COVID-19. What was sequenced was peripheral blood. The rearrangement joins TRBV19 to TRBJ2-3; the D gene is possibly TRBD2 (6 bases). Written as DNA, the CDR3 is TGTGCCAGCAGCGGGCAAAACGCCGGCACAGATACGCAGTATTTT. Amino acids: CASSGQNAGTDTQYF. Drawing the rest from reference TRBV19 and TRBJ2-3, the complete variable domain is DGGITQSPKYLFRKEGQNVTLSCEQNLNHDAMYWYRQDPGQGLRLIYYSQIVNDFQKGDIAEGYSVSREKKESFPLTVTSAQKNPTAFYLCASSGQNAGTDTQYFGPGTRLTVL.